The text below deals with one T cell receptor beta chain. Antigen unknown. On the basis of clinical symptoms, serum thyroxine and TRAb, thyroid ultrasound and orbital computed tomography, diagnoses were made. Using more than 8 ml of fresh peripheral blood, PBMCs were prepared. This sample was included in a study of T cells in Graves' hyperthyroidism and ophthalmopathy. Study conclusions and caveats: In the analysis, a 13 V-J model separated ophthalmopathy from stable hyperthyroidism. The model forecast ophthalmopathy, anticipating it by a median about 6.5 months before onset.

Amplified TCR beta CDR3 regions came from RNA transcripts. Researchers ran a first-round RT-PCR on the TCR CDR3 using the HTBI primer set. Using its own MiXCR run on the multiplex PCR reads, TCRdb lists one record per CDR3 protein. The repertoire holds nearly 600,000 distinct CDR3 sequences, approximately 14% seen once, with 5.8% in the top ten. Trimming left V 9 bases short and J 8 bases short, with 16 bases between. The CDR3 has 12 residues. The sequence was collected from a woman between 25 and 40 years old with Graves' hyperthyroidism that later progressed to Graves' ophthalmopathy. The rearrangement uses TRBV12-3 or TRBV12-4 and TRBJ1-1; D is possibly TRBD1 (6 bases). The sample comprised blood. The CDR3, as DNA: TGTGCCAGTACTTCTGCGGGGGGCGAAGCTTTCTTT. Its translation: CASTSAGGEAFF.